This TCR beta chain came from a study of control samples from healthy donors and cancer patients. Profiling relied on immunoSEQ multiplex PCR, and the TCRdb table lists in-frame clones only, not all of them. This sample has under 450,000 clones; 75% to 95% occur once, and the top ten carry around 6.8%. The V and J ends lost 2 bases and 1 base respectively, with 9 bases between them. The CDR3 runs 14 residues. Germline V lookup: CDR1 MNHEY, CDR2 SVGAGI. The clonotype was recovered from a man aged 35-49 years with head and neck cancer. The material sequenced was PBMCs. This chain connects TRBV6-5 to TRBJ2-7; D call uncertain. CDR3 protein: CASSYVGNSYEQYF. CDR3 sequence (DNA): TGTGCCAGCAGTTACGTTGGCAATTCCTACGAGCAGTACTTC.